The entry below gives a single T cell receptor (beta chain) sequence along with its context. The target of this receptor is not known. No base-level quality is on record; no much larger clone is a single base apart. The sample comes from a study of blood T cell repertoires in COVID-19 (dated by TCRdb to 2020 to 2022). Describing the broader study: The collaborator samples originated in the United States, Italy and Spain and spanned the acute and convalescent phases of COVID-19. The material from the prospective study consisted of cDNA or gDNA derived from T cells, B-cell-depleted T cells, or PBMCs. Deeply sampled blood TCRbeta repertoires from subjects exposed to, actively infected with, or recovered from COVID-19 were included in the dataset. The repertoires were released in a freely available public database intended as a resource for research on the immune response to SARS-CoV-2. The samples were drawn from two sources: the first 160 participants of the ongoing ImmuneRACE study, and fewer than 1,500 subjects contributed by 6 global collaborators. A de-identified subject ID, COVID-19 status, age in years and sex were almost always included in the sample metadata. Where available, HLA class I and class II types were obtained from metadata supplied by the sample provider rather than from assay-based typing. What the study reported, not specific to this receptor: The quantity of clinical and demographic metadata differed by source and by participant and was supplied without curation.

At the junction V is shortened by 6 bases and J by 5 bases; bases outside the gene matches: 4. The germline V gene provides CDR1 MNHEY and CDR2 SVGAGI. The cysteine opens and the phenylalanine closes a CDR3 of 15 amino acids. Only the CDR3 part of the read is kept: 45 bases, read in frame from the first base. TCRbeta CDR3 regions were amplified from genomic DNA by means of the immunoSEQ Assay, a bias-controlled multiplex PCR. Concerning the study's data processing: Within the assay, amplification of reference gene primers was used to estimate how many nucleated cells each sample contained. Sequence reads were collapsed and filtered to measure the absolute abundance of every unique TCRbeta CDR3 rearrangement. For each sample, productive Simpson clonality was calculated as the square root of Simpson's diversity index across productive rearrangements. Imported from immuneACCESS, the table was reduced by TCRdb to in-frame sequences with V and J called. These copies leave out some clones; in studies compared against another copy, an unresolved V gene accounts for under half, and the cause of the remainder is not known. Clone size and V and J calls were adopted from that table, with D and trimming inferred from the DNA. In this sample the table shows a few hundred thousand clones, about nine tenths of which occur a single time. The biggest ten clones account for about 11% of the sample.

One collaborating source in Seattle enrolled patients during active infection and followed them longitudinally through the course of disease. Collaborating institutions collected whole blood in K2EDTA tubes following their own protocols. Collaborator samples were shipped for TCRbeta analysis as frozen whole blood, isolated PBMCs, or DNA extracted from either sample type. The rearrangement joined TRBV6-5 to TRBJ2-2; the junction holds 12 bases that match TRBD1. The sample taken for sequencing was peripheral blood. The TCR originated in a woman in her thirties with COVID-19, enrolled during active disease. The CDR3 amino acid sequence is: CASRGQGAWTGELFF. In nucleotides, the sequence is TGTGCCAGCAGGGGACAGGGGGCGTGGACCGGGGAGCTGTTTTTT.